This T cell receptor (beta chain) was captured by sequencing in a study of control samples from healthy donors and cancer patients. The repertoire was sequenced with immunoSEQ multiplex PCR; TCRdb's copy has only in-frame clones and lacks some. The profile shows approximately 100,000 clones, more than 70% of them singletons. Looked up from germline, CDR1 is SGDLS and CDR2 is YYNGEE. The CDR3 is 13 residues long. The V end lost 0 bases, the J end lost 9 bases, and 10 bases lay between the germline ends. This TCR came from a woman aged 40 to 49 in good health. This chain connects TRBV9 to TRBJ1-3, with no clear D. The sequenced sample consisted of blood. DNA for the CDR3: TGTGCCAGCAGCGTAGGAGGGTCGGGCACCATATATTTT. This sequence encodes CASSVGGSGTIYF.